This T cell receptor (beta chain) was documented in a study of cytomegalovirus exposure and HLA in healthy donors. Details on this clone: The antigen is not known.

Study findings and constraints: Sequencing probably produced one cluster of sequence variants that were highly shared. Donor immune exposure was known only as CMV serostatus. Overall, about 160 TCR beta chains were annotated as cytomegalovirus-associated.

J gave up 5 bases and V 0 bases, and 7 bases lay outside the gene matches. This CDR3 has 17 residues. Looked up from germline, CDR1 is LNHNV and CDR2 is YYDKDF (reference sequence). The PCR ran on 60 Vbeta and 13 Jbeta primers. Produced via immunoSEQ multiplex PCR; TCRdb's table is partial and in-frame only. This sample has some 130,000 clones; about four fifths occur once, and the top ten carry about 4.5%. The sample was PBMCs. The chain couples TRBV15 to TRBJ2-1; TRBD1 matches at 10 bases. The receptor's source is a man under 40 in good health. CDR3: CATSRDRRQGADNEQFF. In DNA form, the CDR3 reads TGTGCCACCAGCAGAGATCGCAGACAGGGGGCTGACAATGAGCAGTTCTTC.